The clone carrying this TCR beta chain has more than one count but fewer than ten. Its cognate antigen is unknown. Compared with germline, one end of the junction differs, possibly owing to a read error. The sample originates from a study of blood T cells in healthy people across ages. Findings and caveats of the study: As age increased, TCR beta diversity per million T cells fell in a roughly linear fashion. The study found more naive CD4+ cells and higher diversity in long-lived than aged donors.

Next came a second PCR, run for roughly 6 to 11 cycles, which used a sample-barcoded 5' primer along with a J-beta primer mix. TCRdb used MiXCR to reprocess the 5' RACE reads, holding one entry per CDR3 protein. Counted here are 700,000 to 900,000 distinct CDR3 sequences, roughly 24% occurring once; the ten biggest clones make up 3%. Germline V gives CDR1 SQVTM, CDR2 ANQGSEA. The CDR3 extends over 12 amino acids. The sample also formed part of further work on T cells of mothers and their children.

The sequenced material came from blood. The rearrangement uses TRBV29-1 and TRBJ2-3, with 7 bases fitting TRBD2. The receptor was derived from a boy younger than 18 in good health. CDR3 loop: CSVGGSTDTQYF. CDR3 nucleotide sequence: TGCAGTGTGGGGGGGAGCACAGATACGCAGTATTTC.